This TCR beta chain was sequenced for a study of identical twins. Study results and limitations: Models predicted too little out-of-frame TCR alpha sharing in monozygotic twins. There were fewer insertions in abundant cord blood beta clonotypes, but memory repertoires showed no such pattern.

Germline loops: CDR1 SEHNR, CDR2 FQNEAQ (reference sequence). The CDR3 covers 14 residues. V lost 4 bases, J lost 10 bases, and 14 bases lay in between. TCRdb reprocessed the 5' RACE reads via MiXCR and lists one record per CDR3 protein. The sample carries 1.5 million to 2 million distinct CDR3 sequences, about 32% recorded once. Turning to this clonotype: What it recognizes is unknown.

The receptor was isolated from a newborn girl in good health. Sequencing used cord blood. The chain employs TRBV7-9 and TRBJ1-6, with a weak D call TRBD1 (5 bases). The CDR3 sequence is CASSSVQGRSPLHF. The DNA for the CDR3 is TGTGCCAGCAGCTCCGTGCAGGGTCGGTCACCCCTCCACTTT.